This T cell receptor beta chain was captured in a study of T-cell memory formation after mild COVID-19. Germline values: CDR1 SNHLY, CDR2 FYNNEI. V lost 4 bases and J lost 7, with 14 bases in between. This CDR3 has 14 amino acids. Study-level results: Those CD4+ clones that contracted were mainly in CM and EM (CD8+ ones in EMRA). Memory sampled before infection contained some responding clones, suggesting cross-reactive memory joined.

TCRdb passed the 5' RACE reads through MiXCR, listing each CDR3 protein once. The sample yields under 550,000 distinct CDR3 sequences, roughly 20% seen once. In this sample, this clonotype turned up once. What it binds is not known. This chain links TRBV2 with TRBJ2-1; TRBD1 might be the D (6 bases). The specimen sequenced was PBMCs or a T cell subset sorted from them (not recorded which). This TCR was recovered from an adult woman who had mild COVID-19 (a few samples of this study predate the infection). Cell type and time point are not known. CDR3 region: CASSAGHPGNEQFF. The CDR3 DNA is TGTGCCAGCAGTGCGGGACACCCTGGGAATGAGCAGTTCTTC.